This paragraph reports one T cell receptor beta chain. V was shortened by 0 bases and J by 2 bases, with 8 bases between the two germline ends. CDR3 size: 15 residues. In germline, CDR1 is MNHEY, CDR2 SMNVEV (reference sequence). The sample is drawn from a study of blood T cell repertoires in COVID-19. Across the whole study: Sources were T cells, B-cell-depleted T cells, or PBMCs; the material itself was cDNA or gDNA.

Assay: immunoSEQ multiplex PCR; the TCRdb copy retains only in-frame clones and omits some. The sample carries fewer than 350,000 clones, 85% recorded once. The chain combines TRBV27 with TRBJ1-5; D perhaps matches TRBD1 (5 bases). The clonotype originates from a woman younger than 45 who had been exposed to COVID-19. Source material: PBMCs or T cells enriched from blood (not recorded which). For the CDR3, the DNA is TGTGCCAGCAGTTTATCGGGGGGGGGCAATCAGCCCCAGCATTTT. Amino acids: CASSLSGGGNQPQHF.